A selection of T cell receptor beta chains follows, all from one sample in a study of blood T cell repertoires in COVID-19. Sequencing used immunoSEQ multiplex PCR; TCRdb keeps in-frame clones, though not all of them. The profile shows around 65,000 clones, almost 80% of them singletons. The sample was peripheral blood. Receptors were obtained from a man aged 60 to 75 with acute or convalescent COVID-19. Each CDR3 is given without its conserved first and last residue.

J gene: TRBJ1-1; V gene: TRBV7-8; CDR3 protein: ASSFLNRGNTEAF
J gene: TRBJ2-7; V gene: TRBV4-1; CDR3 protein: ASSLRTGASYEQY
J gene: TRBJ2-2; V gene: TRBV24-1; CDR3 protein: ATSDSGQGWTGELF
J gene: TRBJ2-1; V gene: TRBV3-1/TRBV3-2; CDR3 protein: ASSQGQRAYNEQF
J gene: TRBJ2-5; V gene: TRBV13; CDR3 protein: ASSLRTGGEETQY
J gene: TRBJ1-5; V gene: TRBV5-6; CDR3 protein: ASSLGQYSNQPQH
J gene: TRBJ1-4; V gene: TRBV18; CDR3 protein: ASSGTFGEAYEKLF
J gene: TRBJ2-3; V gene: TRBV5-8; CDR3 protein: ASSPSRVYTDTQY
J gene: TRBJ1-1; V gene: TRBV15; CDR3 protein: ATSRGGMVTEAF
J gene: TRBJ2-7; V gene: TRBV5-5; CDR3 protein: ASSLGLPGVYEQY
J gene: TRBJ2-6; V gene: TRBV19; CDR3 protein: ASSAFRRDSGANVLT
J gene: TRBJ2-7; V gene: TRBV7-9; CDR3 protein: ASSPRPGQGVYEQY
J gene: TRBJ2-7; V gene: TRBV18; CDR3 protein: ASSRGRGGYEQY
J gene: TRBJ2-3; V gene: TRBV25-1; CDR3 protein: ASRTGGSADTQY